One sample yielded the 30 T cell receptor beta chains listed below, sequenced in a study of molecular identifiers for immune sequencing clone quantification. In TCRdb, the PCR reads were re-called with MiXCR into one record per CDR3 protein. This table has about 510,000 distinct CDR3 sequences, about a fifth appearing once. The sample was naive CD8+ T cells from blood, with Jurkat cell RNA spiked in. The subset here: FACS-sorted CD8+CD4-CCR7+CD45RA+ naive T cells. Receptor source: a human donor in good health. Some libraries in this study had Jurkat cell RNA spiked in.

This clonotype was detected a few times. The rearrangement joins TRBV5-6 to TRBJ1-4, with TRBD1 identical over 9 bases. CDR1 is SGHDT, CDR2 YYEEEE, per germline. There are 14 residues in the CDR3. Trimming took 3 bases from V and 6 from J; bases not matched to a gene: 3. In nucleotides, the CDR3 is TGTGCCAGCAGCTGGGGACAGGGTGATGAAAAACTGTTTTTT. It translates to CASSWGQGDEKLFF. Full variable domain (rest looked up from reference TRBV5-6 and TRBJ1-4): DAGVTQSPTHLIKTRGQQVTLRCSPKSGHDTVSWYQQALGQGPQFIFQYYEEEERQRGNFPDRFSGHQFPNYSSELNVNALLLGDSALYLCASSWGQGDEKLFFGSGTQLSVL.

This clonotype was recorded many times. The junction differs from germline at one of its ends, possibly a read error. The V gene is TRBV5-1, the J gene TRBJ2-3, with 8 bases lining up with TRBD1. The CDR3 contains 15 residues. Germline CDR1 and CDR2: SGHRS and YFSETQ. The CDR3 nucleotides are TGTGCCAGCAGCTGGACAGGGTCTAGCACAGATACGCAGTATTTT. It encodes CASSWTGSSTDTQYF.

The V gene is TRBV7-2, the J gene TRBJ1-1; possible D gene TRBD1, 5 bases. Trimming shortened V by 7 bases and J by 3 bases, and 12 bases separated the two germline ends. The germline gives CDR1 SGHTA, CDR2 FQGNSA. The length of the CDR3 is 13 residues. CDR3 in DNA: TGTGCCAGCAAGCCAGGGTTTCACACTGAAGCTTTCTTT. Translated, it gives CASKPGFHTEAFF.

This clonotype has more than one count but fewer than ten. This chain links TRBV6-2 or TRBV6-3 with TRBJ2-7; TRBD2 matches 7 bases. Trimming cost V 2 bases and J 5 bases; bases outside gene matches: 9. Germline-derived CDR1 and CDR2 are MNHEY and SVGEGT. This CDR3 spans 15 amino acids. This chain's CDR3 is CASSYPRRGINEQYF. As DNA, the CDR3 is TGTGCCAGCAGTTACCCCAGGCGGGGGATCAACGAGCAGTACTTC.

In the case of this clonotype: Since a much larger clone is just one base distant, this may be a read error. The chain recombines TRBV12-5 with TRBJ2-5; 10 bases match TRBD2. Germline V gives CDR1 LGHNT, CDR2 FRNRAP. The CDR3 loop spans 16 amino acids. In DNA form, the CDR3 reads TGTGCTAGTGGTCCCGCCCTAGCGGGGGACCAAAAGACCCAGTACTTC. It is translated as CASGPALAGDQKTQYF.

This clonotype was recorded a few times. CDR3 nucleotides: TGCGCCAGCAGCTCGGAACACATTACAACTAATGAAAAACTGTTTTTT. Its protein product is CASSSEHITTNEKLFF. This chain joins TRBV5-1 and TRBJ1-4; no definite D call. V was trimmed by 3 bases and J by 0 bases, leaving 12 bases between them. The CDR3 extends over 16 amino acids. Per the germline V gene, CDR1 is SGHRS and CDR2 is YFSETQ.

This clonotype was seen at least ten times. The J gene is TRBJ2-3, the V gene TRBV7-9; no reliable D call. With 5 bases removed from V and 3 bases from J, the gap between germline ends came to 12 bases. Per the germline V gene, CDR1 is SEHNR and CDR2 is FQNEAQ (reference sequence). This CDR3 spans 14 amino acids. CDR3 nucleotides: TGTGCCAGCAGCCGGCCGAGCGAAACAGATACGCAGTATTTT. It is translated as CASSRPSETDTQYF.

Points on this clonotype: Because the CDR3 is missing its conserved closing phenylalanine or tryptophan, this is likely a read error. The DNA is omitted, as the CDR3 cannot be located on it reliably, and the CDR3 follows TCRdb's listing. The chain recombines TRBV27 with TRBJ2-7; TRBD1, the table's D call, lacks a check against the DNA. The CDR3 is made up of 17 amino acids, end residues included. Germline CDR1 is MNHEY and CDR2 is SMNVEV (reference sequence). CDR3 residues: CASSRMHRYRGIWEQCL.

This clonotype was observed a few times. The chain uses TRBV19 and TRBJ1-2; no clear D gene. CDR3 length: 13 residues. Germline V gene lookup returns CDR1 LNHDA and CDR2 SQIVND (reference sequence). Trimming shortened V by 4 bases and J by 0 bases, and 6 bases separated the two germline ends. CDR3 residues: CASSTDPNYGYTF. The CDR3, as DNA: TGTGCCAGTAGTACAGACCCTAACTATGGCTACACCTTC.

Of note for this clonotype: Because the CDR3 is missing its conserved closing phenylalanine or tryptophan, this is likely a read error. The chain couples TRBV28 to TRBJ1-5; D gene uncertain. Trimming cost V 6 bases and J 3 bases, with 15 bases left between them. Germline V gene lookup returns CDR1 MDHEN and CDR2 SYDVKM. The CDR3 has 15 amino acids. In nucleotides, the CDR3 is TGTGCCAGCAGGAGCAGACGCAACCTCAATCAGCCCCAGCATTCT. Protein sequence: CASRSRRNLNQPQHS.

The gene calls are TRBV11-2 and TRBJ2-3; 10 bases are a match to TRBD1. With 4 bases clipped from V and 6 bases from J, the junction kept 7 bases outside the gene matches. The CDR3 runs to 15 residues. The germline CDR1 and CDR2 sequences are SGHAT and FQNNGV. CDR3 amino acids: CASSSGTGDWDTQYF. The CDR3 bases are TGTGCCAGCAGCTCCGGGACAGGGGATTGGGATACGCAGTATTTT.

This clonotype occurred a few times. The CDR3 coding sequence is TGTGCCTGGAGAGATAAGGGGGGGCCACAGCCCCAGCATTTT. Encoded protein: CAWRDKGGPQPQHF. The chain uses TRBV30 and TRBJ1-5; weak D call: TRBD1 (6 bases). V was cut by 3 bases and J by 7 bases, with 16 bases left in between. The germline CDR1 and CDR2 sequences are GTSNPN and SVGIG (reference sequence). CDR3 length: 14 residues.

V is TRBV7-9 and J is TRBJ2-1, with 7 bases that match TRBD1. Germline values: CDR1 SEHNR, CDR2 FQNEAQ (reference sequence). V dropped 4 bases and J dropped 2; count of bases not matched to a gene: 11. This CDR3 spans 17 amino acids. The CDR3: CASSSATGPLAYNEQFF. The DNA for the CDR3 is TGTGCCAGCAGCTCCGCGACAGGGCCCCTAGCCTACAATGAGCAGTTCTTC.

This rearrangement joins TRBV4-3 to TRBJ2-7, with a weak D call TRBD1 (6 bases). The CDR3 totals 16 residues. The V end was cut by 1 base, the J end by 6 bases, with 19 bases between. CDR1 is LGHNA and CDR2 is YSLEER in the germline V gene. The DNA of the CDR3 is TGCGCCAGCAGCCAAGCCCTGGGGGACACCGGATGCGAGCAGTACTTC. Amino acids: CASSQALGDTGCEQYF.

Comments on this clonotype: A much larger clone lies one base from this, so it may be a read error. This chain connects TRBV6-1 to TRBJ2-7, with D tentatively TRBD1 (5 bases). Germline loops: CDR1 MNHNS, CDR2 SASEGT. The CDR3 runs to 14 residues. CDR3 sequence: CASSELGRTYERYF. DNA of the CDR3: TGTGCCAGCAGTGAACTGGGGCGGACCTACGAGCGGTACTTC.

For this clonotype: This may stem from a read error, because a much larger clone lies one nucleotide away. V usage is TRBV20-1 and J usage is TRBJ2-3; TRBD1 might be the D (6 bases). CDR3 length: 11 amino acids. The germline gives CDR1 DFQATT, CDR2 SNEGSKA (reference sequence). This CDR3 is CSARDRGTRYF. For the CDR3, the DNA is TGCAGTGCTAGAGACAGGGGAACGCGGTATTTT.

The genes are TRBV11-3 and TRBJ2-1; TRBD2 aligns across 11 bases. Per germline, CDR1 SGHNT and CDR2 YENEEA. This CDR3 region has 16 residues. The junction had 10 bases not matched to a gene; V was cut back by 4 bases and J by 8 bases. CDR3 sequence (DNA): TGTGCCAGCAGCTCACATAGCGGGAGGGCCATCGATGAGCAGTTCTTC. This sequence encodes CASSSHSGRAIDEQFF.

With respect to this clonotype: One junction end disagrees with the germline gene, perhaps due to a read error. This chain connects TRBV19 to TRBJ2-3, with a tentative D call TRBD2 (7 bases). The germline gives CDR1 LNHDA, CDR2 SQIVND (reference sequence). This CDR3 spans 13 amino acids. In DNA, the CDR3 is TGTGCCAGTAAGGCGGGGGCTGCAGATGCGCAGTATTTT. Amino acid sequence: CASKAGAADAQYF.

This clonotype was observed many times. A read error may be the cause here, since a much bigger clone is one base away. This chain uses TRBV7-9 with TRBJ1-1; D perhaps matches TRBD1 (6 bases). There are 12 residues in the CDR3. CDR1 SEHNR and CDR2 FQNEAQ come from the germline V gene (reference sequence). The ends were cut back, 5 bases at V and 5 bases at J, with 9 bases in the middle. The CDR3 here is CASSTQGTEAFF. The CDR3 DNA follows: TGTGCCAGCAGCACACAGGGAACTGAAGCTTTCTTT.

This chain uses TRBV4-1 with TRBJ2-2; 11 bases align to TRBD1. CDR1 MGHRA and CDR2 YSYEKL come from the germline V gene. Trimming took 2 bases from V and 2 from J; bases not matched to a gene: 4. The CDR3 is made up of 17 amino acids. Written as DNA, the CDR3 is TGCGCCAGCAGCCAACCGGACAGGGGGCCCAACACCGGGGAGCTGTTTTTT. Translating it yields CASSQPDRGPNTGELFF.

This clonotype came up many times. J is TRBJ1-5 and V is TRBV12-3 or TRBV12-4; tentatively, D is TRBD1 (6 bases). The V end lost 6 bases, the J end lost 0 bases, and 12 bases lay between the germline ends. The CDR3 covers 15 residues. DNA of the CDR3: TGTGCCAGCAGCTCCGGACAGTTTAGCAATCAGCCCCAGCATTTT. Protein: CASSSGQFSNQPQHF.

The chain employs TRBV7-6 and TRBJ2-1, with 9 bases aligning to TRBD2. The J segment lost 4 bases and the V segment lost 4 bases, leaving 8 bases of the junction unmatched. CDR3 length: 16 amino acids. Germline assignment: CDR1 SGHVS and CDR2 FNYEAQ. CDR3 amino acids: CASSSRMTSGYNEQFF. The CDR3 nucleotides read TGTGCCAGCAGCTCCCGAATGACTAGCGGTTACAATGAGCAGTTCTTC.

This clonotype was counted a few times. A read error may explain this, as a much larger clone is one base away. V is TRBV12-3 or TRBV12-4 and J is TRBJ2-6; 7 bases fit TRBD1. The CDR3 has 15 amino acids. V shed 6 bases, J shed 3 bases, and the junction held 5 bases outside the gene matches. CDR3 DNA sequence: TGTGCCAGCAGATCCAGGGGGAGTGGGGCCAACGTCCTGACTTTC. Protein product: CASRSRGSGANVLTF.

This clonotype appeared many times. The gene calls are TRBV7-2 and TRBJ2-1; 14 positions agree with TRBD2. Germline CDR1 and CDR2: SGHTA and FQGNSA. Trimming removed 4 bases from V and 0 bases from J; junction bases left unmatched: 8. The CDR3 totals 19 residues. This CDR3 reads CASSYPGTSGSSSYNEQFF. The CDR3 DNA reads TGTGCCAGCAGCTATCCTGGGACTAGCGGGAGCAGCTCCTACAATGAGCAGTTCTTC.

J is TRBJ1-1 and V is TRBV5-4; the match to TRBD1 covers 7 bases. There are 15 residues in the CDR3. The germline gives CDR1 SGHNT, CDR2 YYREEE (reference sequence). The V gene end was trimmed by 3 bases and the J gene end by 0 bases; junction bases not matched to a gene: 5. The CDR3 DNA reads TGTGCCAGCAGCTCACCCGGGACAGTGAACACTGAAGCTTTCTTT. Amino acids: CASSSPGTVNTEAFF.

This clonotype was seen ten or more times. As DNA, the CDR3 is TGCAGTGCTGACCCAGGGGATTTCACCTCCTACGAGCAGTACTTC. Amino acids: CSADPGDFTSYEQYF. The J gene is TRBJ2-7, the V gene TRBV20-1; tentative D call: TRBD1 (6 bases). Trimming pared 5 bases from V and 0 bases from J, leaving 17 bases between. The CDR3 length is 15 residues. CDR1 is DFQATT, CDR2 SNEGSKA, per germline (reference sequence).

Concerning this clonotype: One base away lies a much larger clone, so this may be a sequencing read error. The CDR3 does not end in the conserved phenylalanine or tryptophan, so this is likely a read error. The V gene is TRBV5-6, the J gene TRBJ1-1; D might be TRBD1 (5 bases). V lost 4 bases and J lost 5, with 18 bases in between. The CDR3 loop spans 15 amino acids. The germline V gene encodes CDR1 SGHDT and CDR2 YYEEEE. In DNA, the CDR3 is TGTGCCAGCAGCAAATGGACGGGGGAGGGAACTGAAGCTTTCCTT. Translated, it gives CASSKWTGEGTEAFL.

This clonotype was seen many times. This chain connects TRBV4-3 to TRBJ2-3; D is perhaps TRBD1 (6 bases). Trimming stripped 6 bases from V and 0 bases from J, with 16 bases between. The CDR3 consists of 16 residues. CDR1 LGHNA and CDR2 YSLEER come from the germline V gene. Here the CDR3 reads CASSWVLDSSTDTQYF. The CDR3 DNA sequence: TGCGCCAGCAGTTGGGTGTTGGACAGTAGCACAGATACGCAGTATTTT.

The V call is TRBV19, the J call TRBJ1-5; the D gene is possibly TRBD1 (5 bases). The CDR3 runs to 15 residues. Germline CDR1 and CDR2: LNHDA and SQIVND (reference sequence). The V end was cut by 2 bases, the J end by 5 bases, with 13 bases between. The CDR3 coding sequence is TGTGCCAGTAGTATAATCGTTTGGGGGTATCAGCCCCAGCATTTT. It is translated as CASSIIVWGYQPQHF.

This clonotype was seen repeatedly, ten times or more. The rearrangement uses TRBV9 and TRBJ1-1; tentatively, D is TRBD1 (6 bases). Trimming stripped 0 bases from V and 5 bases from J, with 11 bases between. Per the germline V gene, CDR1 is SGDLS and CDR2 is YYNGEE. The CDR3 has 14 amino acids. The CDR3 coding sequence is TGTGCCAGCAGCGTAGCGGCAGGGGTAACTGAAGCTTTCTTT. It specifies CASSVAAGVTEAFF.